A selection of T cell receptor beta chains follows, all from one sample in a study of identical twins. TCRdb reprocessed the 5' RACE reads with MiXCR, giving one entry per CDR3 protein. The data show approximately 470,000 distinct CDR3 sequences, with 12% to 15% seen just once and roughly 0.5% held by the top ten. This sample also belongs to another study, concerning yellow fever vaccine responses in identical twins.

The sequenced material came from CD4+ T cells sorted from blood. The receptor source for this set is a woman aged 18-35 years in good health. The CDR3 runs from the conserved cysteine through the conserved F or W. The order of the fields is J gene, clone size, D gene, V gene, CDR3 DNA, CDR3 protein. A D gene is named only where the DNA matches it firmly. Clone size is not always given. Where it is, it says once, few, many or a class for expanded clones.

TRBJ2-7,few,.,TRBV6-1,TGTGCCAGCAGCAGGGTTACGCTACTCGACTACGAGCAGTACTTC,CASSRVTLLDYEQYF
TRBJ2-4,.,TRBD1,TRBV4-2,TGTGCCAGCAGCCCAGGACCAGCGACAGGGCTAGACCTAGCCAAAAACATTCAGTACTTC,CASSPGPATGLDLAKNIQYF
TRBJ1-6,few,.,TRBV12-3/TRBV12-4,TGTGCCAGCAGCAAGGACAGCCATTCACCCCTCCACTTT,CASSKDSHSPLHF
TRBJ2-4,.,TRBD2,TRBV2,TGTGCCAGCAGTCCTAGCGGGGGGGCGATAAACATTCAGTACTTC,CASSPSGGAINIQYF
TRBJ1-1,.,TRBD1,TRBV6-2/TRBV6-3,TGTGCCAGCAGTTACTCCACCCGGGACAGGGCACGGCTTGGGATGAACACTGAAGCTTTCTTT,CASSYSTRDRARLGMNTEAFF
TRBJ2-3,few,.,TRBV24-1,TGTGCCACCAGTGACAACAAAAGAACAGGGTTGGATACGCAGTATTTT,CATSDNKRTGLDTQYF
TRBJ2-7,few,.,TRBV12-3/TRBV12-4,TGTGCCAGCAGTTTCCAATCGACAGTCCTAGTCGAGCAGTACTTC,CASSFQSTVLVEQYF
TRBJ2-1,.,.,TRBV20-1,TGCAGTGCTAGTGGCGGGTTGTACTTGAATGAGCAGTTCTTC,CSASGGLYLNEQFF
TRBJ2-2,few,.,TRBV7-2,TGTGCCAGCCAGAAGGGGGGGACGCGATACACCGGGGAGCTGTTTTTT,CASQKGGTRYTGELFF
TRBJ2-1,.,.,TRBV28,TGTGCCAGCAGTCAACCATCTTCAGGATACAATGAGCAGTTCTTC,CASSQPSSGYNEQFF
TRBJ1-2,.,.,TRBV5-1,TGCGCCAGCAGCTTCTCTGTGTCCAACTACACCTTC,CASSFSVSNYTF
TRBJ2-1,.,TRBD2,TRBV7-9,TGTGCCAGCAGCCGTGGACCCGGGACTAGCGGGACCTCGGGGTTCTTC,CASSRGPGTSGTSGFF
TRBJ1-1,few,TRBD1,TRBV20-1,TGCAGCGCCGGACAGGGGGCTACTGAAGCTTTCTTT,CSAGQGATEAFF
TRBJ2-6,few,.,TRBV20-1,TGCAGTGCACCTAGCTCTGGGGCCAACGTCCTGACTTTC,CSAPSSGANVLTF
TRBJ2-7,few,TRBD2,TRBV3-1,TGTGCCAGCAGCCATCTAGCGGGAGATTCCCTTTACGAGCAGTACTTC,CASSHLAGDSLYEQYF
TRBJ1-6,few,.,TRBV5-6,TGTGCCAGCAGCTTGCCGGACAGAGATTCACCCCTCCACTTT,CASSLPDRDSPLHF